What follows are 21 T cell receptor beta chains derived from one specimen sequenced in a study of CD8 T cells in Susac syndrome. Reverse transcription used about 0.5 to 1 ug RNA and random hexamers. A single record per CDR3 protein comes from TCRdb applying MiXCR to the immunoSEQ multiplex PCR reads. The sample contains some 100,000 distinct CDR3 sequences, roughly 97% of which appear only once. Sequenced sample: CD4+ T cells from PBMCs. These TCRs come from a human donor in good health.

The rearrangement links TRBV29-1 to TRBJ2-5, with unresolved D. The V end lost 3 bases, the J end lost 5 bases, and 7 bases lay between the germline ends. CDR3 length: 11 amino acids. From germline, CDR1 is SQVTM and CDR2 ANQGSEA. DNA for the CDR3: TGCAGCGTTGATGCCGTCGAGACCCAGTACTTC. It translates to CSVDAVETQYF.

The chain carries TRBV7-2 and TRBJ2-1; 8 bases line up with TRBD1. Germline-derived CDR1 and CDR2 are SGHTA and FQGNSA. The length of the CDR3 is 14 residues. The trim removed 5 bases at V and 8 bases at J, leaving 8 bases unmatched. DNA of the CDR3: TGTGCCAGCAGCCCCCGGACAGGGATCTATGAGCAGTTCTTC. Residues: CASSPRTGIYEQFF.

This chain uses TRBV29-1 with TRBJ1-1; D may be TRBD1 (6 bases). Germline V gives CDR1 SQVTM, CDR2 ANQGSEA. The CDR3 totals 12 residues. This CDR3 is CSAEGRGGEAFF. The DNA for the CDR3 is TGCAGTGCGGAGGGGAGGGGGGGTGAAGCTTTCTTT.

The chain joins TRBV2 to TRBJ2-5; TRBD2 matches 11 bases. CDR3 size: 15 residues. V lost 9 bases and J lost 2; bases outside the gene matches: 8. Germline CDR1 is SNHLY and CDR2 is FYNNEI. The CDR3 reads CASRLAGMPQETQYF. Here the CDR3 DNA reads TGTGCCAGTCGACTAGCGGGGATGCCACAAGAGACCCAGTACTTC. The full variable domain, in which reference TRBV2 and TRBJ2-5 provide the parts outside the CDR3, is EPEVTQTPSHQVTQMGQEVILRCVPISNHLYFYWYRQILGQKVEFLVSFYNNEISEKSEIFDDQFSVERPDGSNFTLKIRSTKLEDSAMYFCASRLAGMPQETQYFGPGTRLLVL.

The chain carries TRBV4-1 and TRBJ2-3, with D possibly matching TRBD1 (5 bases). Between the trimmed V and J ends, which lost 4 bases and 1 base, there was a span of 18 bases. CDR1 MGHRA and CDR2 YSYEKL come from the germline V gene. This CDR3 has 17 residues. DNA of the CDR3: TGCGCCAGCAGCCTACTCCGATCAGGGTTTGGCACAGATACGCAGTATTTT. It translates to CASSLLRSGFGTDTQYF.

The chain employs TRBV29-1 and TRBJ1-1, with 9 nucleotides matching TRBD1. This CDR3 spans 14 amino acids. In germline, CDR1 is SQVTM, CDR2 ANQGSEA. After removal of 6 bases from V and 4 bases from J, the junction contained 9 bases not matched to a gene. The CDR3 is CSVASGTGSTEAFF. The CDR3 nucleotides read TGCAGCGTAGCTTCAGGGACAGGGAGCACTGAAGCTTTCTTT.

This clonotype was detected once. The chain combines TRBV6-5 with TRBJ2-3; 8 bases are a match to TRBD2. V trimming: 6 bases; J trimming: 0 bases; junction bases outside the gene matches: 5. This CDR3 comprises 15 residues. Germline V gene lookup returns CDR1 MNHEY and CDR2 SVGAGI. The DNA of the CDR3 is TGTGCCAGCAGGCGACTAGCGTTTAGCACAGATACGCAGTATTTT. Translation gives CASRRLAFSTDTQYF.

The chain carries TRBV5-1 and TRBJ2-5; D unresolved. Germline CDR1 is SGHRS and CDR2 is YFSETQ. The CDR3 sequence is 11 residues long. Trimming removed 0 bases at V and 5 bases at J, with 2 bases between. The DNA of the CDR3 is TGCGCCAGCAGCTTGGATGAGACCCAGTACTTC. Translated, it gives CASSLDETQYF.

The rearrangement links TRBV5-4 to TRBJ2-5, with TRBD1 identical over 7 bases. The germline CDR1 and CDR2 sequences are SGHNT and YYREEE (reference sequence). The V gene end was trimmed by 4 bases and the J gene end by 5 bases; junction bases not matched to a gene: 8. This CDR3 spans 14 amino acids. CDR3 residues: CASSPVTGKETQYF. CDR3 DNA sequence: TGTGCCAGCAGCCCCGTGACAGGGAAGGAGACCCAGTACTTC.

In DNA form, the CDR3 reads TGCAGCGTTGTGGGGGGTGCGAACACCGGGGAGCTGTTTTTT. Protein: CSVVGGANTGELFF. The gene calls are TRBV29-1 and TRBJ2-2, with D perhaps matching TRBD2 (6 bases). V was cut by 4 bases and J by 0 bases, with 9 bases left in between. Per the germline V gene, CDR1 is SQVTM and CDR2 is ANQGSEA. The CDR3 is made up of 14 amino acids.

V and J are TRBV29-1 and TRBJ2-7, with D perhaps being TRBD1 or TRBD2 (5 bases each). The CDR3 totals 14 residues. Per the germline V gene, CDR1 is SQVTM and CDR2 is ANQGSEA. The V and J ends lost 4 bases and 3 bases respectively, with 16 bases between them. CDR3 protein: CSVVGDGRSYEQYF. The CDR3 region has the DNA TGCAGCGTTGTGGGGGACGGGCGTAGCTACGAGCAGTACTTC.

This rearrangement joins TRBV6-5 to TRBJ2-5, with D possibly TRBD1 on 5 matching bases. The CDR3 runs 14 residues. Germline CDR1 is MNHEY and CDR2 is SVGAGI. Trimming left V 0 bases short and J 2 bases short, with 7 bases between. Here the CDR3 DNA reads TGTGCCAGCAGTTACTCCAGGGTACAAGAGACCCAGTACTTC. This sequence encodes CASSYSRVQETQYF.

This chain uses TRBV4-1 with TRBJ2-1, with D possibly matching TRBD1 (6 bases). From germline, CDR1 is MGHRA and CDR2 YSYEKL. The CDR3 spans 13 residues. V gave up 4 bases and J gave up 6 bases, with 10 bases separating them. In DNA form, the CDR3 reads TGCGCCAGCAGCCGGACAGACACCAATGAGCAGTTCTTC. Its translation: CASSRTDTNEQFF.

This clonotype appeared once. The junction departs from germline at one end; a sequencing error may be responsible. The CDR3 region is CASSVAGTISTDTQYF. The CDR3 DNA is TGTGCCAGCAGCGTAGCCGGGACAATTAGCACAGATACGCAGTATTTT. This chain connects TRBV7-2 to TRBJ2-3; possible D gene TRBD1, 6 bases. The CDR3 runs to 16 residues. Germline assignment: CDR1 SGHTA and CDR2 FQGNSA.

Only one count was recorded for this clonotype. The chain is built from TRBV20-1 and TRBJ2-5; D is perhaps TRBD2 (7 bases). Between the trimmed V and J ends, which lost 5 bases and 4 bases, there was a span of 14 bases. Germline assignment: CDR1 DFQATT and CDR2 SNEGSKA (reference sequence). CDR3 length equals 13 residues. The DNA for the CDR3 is TGCAGTGCTCACCGGGGAGGGGGAGAGACCCAGTACTTC. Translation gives CSAHRGGGETQYF.

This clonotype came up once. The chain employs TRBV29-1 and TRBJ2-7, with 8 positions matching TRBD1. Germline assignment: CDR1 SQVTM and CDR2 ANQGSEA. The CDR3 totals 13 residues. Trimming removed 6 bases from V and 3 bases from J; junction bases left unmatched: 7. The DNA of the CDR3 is TGCAGCGTGCAGTTACAGGGGGTCTACGAGCAGTACTTC. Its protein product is CSVQLQGVYEQYF.

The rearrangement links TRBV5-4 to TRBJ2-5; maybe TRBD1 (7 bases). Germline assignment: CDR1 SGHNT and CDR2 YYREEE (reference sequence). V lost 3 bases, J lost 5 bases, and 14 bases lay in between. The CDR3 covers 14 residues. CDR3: CASSSPEGAETQYF. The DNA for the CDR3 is TGTGCCAGCAGCTCCCCGGAGGGGGCGGAGACCCAGTACTTC.

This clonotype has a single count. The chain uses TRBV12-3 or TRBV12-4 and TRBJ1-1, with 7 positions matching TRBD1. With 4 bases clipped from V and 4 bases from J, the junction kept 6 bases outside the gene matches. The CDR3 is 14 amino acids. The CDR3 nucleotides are TGTGCCAGCAGTTCGGCCCAGGGGGTCACTGAAGCTTTCTTT. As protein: CASSSAQGVTEAFF.

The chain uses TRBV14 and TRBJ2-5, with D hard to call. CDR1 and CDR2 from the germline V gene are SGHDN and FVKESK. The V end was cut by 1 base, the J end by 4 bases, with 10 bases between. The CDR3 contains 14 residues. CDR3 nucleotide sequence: TGTGCCAGCAGCCAAGTCAGCACTATAGAGACCCAGTACTTC. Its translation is CASSQVSTIETQYF.

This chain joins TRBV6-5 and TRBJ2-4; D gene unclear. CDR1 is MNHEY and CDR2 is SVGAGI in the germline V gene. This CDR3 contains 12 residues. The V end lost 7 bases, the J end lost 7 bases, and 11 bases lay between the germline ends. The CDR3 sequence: CASNGPTNIQYF. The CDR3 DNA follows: TGTGCCAGCAACGGCCCTACGAACATTCAGTACTTC.

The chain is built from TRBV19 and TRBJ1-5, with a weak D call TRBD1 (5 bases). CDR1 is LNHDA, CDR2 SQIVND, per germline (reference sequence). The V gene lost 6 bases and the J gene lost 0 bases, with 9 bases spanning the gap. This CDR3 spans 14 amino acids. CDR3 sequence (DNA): TGTGCCAGTAGGCAGGGCGGTAGCAATCAGCCCCAGCATTTT. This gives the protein CASRQGGSNQPQHF.